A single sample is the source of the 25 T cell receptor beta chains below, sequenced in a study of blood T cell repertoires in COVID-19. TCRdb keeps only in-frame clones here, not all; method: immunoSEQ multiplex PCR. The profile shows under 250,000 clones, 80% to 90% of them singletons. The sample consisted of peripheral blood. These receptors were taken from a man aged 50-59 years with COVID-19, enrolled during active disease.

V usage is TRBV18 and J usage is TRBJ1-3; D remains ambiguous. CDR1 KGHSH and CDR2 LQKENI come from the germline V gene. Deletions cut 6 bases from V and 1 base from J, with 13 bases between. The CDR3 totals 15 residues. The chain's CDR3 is CASSLEMGSGNTIYF. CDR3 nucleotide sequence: TGTGCCAGCTCCTTGGAGATGGGTTCTGGAAACACCATATATTTT.

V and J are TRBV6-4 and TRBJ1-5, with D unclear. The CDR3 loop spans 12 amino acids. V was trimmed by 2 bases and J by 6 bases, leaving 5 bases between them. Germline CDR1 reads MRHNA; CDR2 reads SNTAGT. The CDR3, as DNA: TGTGCCAGCAGTGACGGGAGTCAGCCCCAGCATTTT. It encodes CASSDGSQPQHF.

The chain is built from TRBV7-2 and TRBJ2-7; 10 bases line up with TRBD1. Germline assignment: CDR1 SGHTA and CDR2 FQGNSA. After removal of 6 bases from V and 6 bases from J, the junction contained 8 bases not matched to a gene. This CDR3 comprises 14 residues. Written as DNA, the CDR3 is TGTGCCAGCAGTTTCTCCGGACAGGGGGGCGAGCAGTACTTC. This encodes CASSFSGQGGEQYF.

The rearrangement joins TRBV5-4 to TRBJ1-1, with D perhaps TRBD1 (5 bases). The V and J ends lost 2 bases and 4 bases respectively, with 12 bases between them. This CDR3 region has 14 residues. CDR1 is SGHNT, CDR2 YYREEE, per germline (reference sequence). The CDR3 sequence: CASSFSQGSTEAFF. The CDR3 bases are TGTGCCAGCAGCTTCTCCCAGGGATCCACTGAAGCTTTCTTT.

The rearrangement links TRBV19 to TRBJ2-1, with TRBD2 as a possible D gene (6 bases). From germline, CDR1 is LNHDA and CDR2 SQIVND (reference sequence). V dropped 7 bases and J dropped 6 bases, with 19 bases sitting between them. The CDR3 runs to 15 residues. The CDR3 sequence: CASKAGGTWGNEQFF. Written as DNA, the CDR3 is TGTGCCAGTAAGGCGGGTGGGACTTGGGGCAATGAGCAGTTCTTC.

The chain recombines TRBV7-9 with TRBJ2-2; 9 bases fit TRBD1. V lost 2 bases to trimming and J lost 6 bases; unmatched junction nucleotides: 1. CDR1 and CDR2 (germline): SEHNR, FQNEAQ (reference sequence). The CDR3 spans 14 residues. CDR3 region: CASSLRDRAGELFF. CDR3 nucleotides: TGTGCCAGCAGCTTACGGGACAGGGCCGGGGAGCTGTTTTTT.

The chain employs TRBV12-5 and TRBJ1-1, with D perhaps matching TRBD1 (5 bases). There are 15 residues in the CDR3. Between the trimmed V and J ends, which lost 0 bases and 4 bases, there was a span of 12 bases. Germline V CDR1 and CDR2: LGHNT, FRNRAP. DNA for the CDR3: TGTGCTAGTGGTTTGGTATTAGGGGCGAGCACTGAAGCTTTCTTT. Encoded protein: CASGLVLGASTEAFF.

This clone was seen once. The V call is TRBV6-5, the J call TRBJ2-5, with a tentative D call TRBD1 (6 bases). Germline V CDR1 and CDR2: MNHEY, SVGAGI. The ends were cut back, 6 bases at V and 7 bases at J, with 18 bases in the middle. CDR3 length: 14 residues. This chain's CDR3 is CASSRDISQATQYF. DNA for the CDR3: TGTGCCAGCAGCCGGGACATTTCTCAGGCGACCCAGTACTTC.

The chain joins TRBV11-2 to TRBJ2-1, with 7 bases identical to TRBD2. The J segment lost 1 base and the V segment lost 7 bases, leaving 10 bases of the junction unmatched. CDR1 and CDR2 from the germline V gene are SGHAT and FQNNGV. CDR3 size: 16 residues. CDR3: CASTSPAGVSYNEQFF. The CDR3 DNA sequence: TGTGCCAGCACCTCTCCCGCGGGAGTATCCTACAATGAGCAGTTCTTC.

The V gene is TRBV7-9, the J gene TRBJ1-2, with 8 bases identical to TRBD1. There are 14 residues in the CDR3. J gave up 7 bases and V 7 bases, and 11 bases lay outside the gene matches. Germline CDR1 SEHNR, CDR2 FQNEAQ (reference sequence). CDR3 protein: CASNRGQGLFGYTF. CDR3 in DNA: TGTGCCAGCAACCGAGGACAGGGTCTATTTGGCTACACCTTC.

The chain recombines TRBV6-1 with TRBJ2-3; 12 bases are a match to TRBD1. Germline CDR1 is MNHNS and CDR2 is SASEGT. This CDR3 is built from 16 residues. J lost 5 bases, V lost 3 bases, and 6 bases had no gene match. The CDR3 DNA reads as TGTGCCAGCAGTGAGCCGGGACAGGGGGCAGGAGATACGCAGTATTTT. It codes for CASSEPGQGAGDTQYF.

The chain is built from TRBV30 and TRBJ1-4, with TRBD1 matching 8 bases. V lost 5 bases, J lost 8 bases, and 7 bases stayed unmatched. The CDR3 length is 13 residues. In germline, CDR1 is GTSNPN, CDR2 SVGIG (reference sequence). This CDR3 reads CAWGDRGGEKLFF. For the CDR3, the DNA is TGTGCCTGGGGCGACAGGGGAGGAGAAAAACTGTTTTTT. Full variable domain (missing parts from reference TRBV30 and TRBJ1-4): SQTIHQWPATLVQPVGSPLSLECTVEGTSNPNLYWYRQAAGRGLQLLFYSVGIGQISSEVPQNLSASRPQDRQFILSSKKLLLSDSGFYLCAWGDRGGEKLFFGSGTQLSVL.

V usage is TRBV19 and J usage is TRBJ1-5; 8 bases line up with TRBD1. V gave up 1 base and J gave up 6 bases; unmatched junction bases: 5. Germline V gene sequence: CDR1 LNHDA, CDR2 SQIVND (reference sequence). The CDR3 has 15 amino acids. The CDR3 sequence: CASSIGWQGAQPQHF. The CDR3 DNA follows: TGTGCCAGTAGTATAGGCTGGCAGGGGGCTCAGCCCCAGCATTTT.

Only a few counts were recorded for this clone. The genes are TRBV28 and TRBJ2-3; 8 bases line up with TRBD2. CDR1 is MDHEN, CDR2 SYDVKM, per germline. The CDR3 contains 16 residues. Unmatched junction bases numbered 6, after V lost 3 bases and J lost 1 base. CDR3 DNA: TGTGCCAGCAGTTTGAGCGGGAGTTACGGCACAGATACGCAGTATTTT. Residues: CASSLSGSYGTDTQYF.

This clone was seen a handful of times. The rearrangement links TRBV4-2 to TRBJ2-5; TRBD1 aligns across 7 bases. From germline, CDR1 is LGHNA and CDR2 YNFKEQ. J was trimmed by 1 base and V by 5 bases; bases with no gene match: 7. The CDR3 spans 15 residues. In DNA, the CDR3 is TGTGCCAGCAGCTCAGCGACAGGGCGCCAAGAGACCCAGTACTTC. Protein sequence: CASSSATGRQETQYF.

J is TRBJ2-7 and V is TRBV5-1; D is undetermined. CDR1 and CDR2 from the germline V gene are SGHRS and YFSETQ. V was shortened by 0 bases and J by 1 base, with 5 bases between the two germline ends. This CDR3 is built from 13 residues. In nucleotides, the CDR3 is TGCGCCAGCAGCTTGGTAGCTTCCTACGAGCAGTACTTC. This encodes CASSLVASYEQYF.

CDR3 DNA: TGTGCCACCAGCAGAGATACAGGGACTGGGGCCAACGTCCTGACTTTC. This gives the protein CATSRDTGTGANVLTF. This sequence joins TRBV15 and TRBJ2-6, with a possible D match to TRBD1 (6 bases). V lost 0 bases and J lost 2, with 8 bases in between. The CDR3 extends over 16 amino acids. The germline gives CDR1 LNHNV, CDR2 YYDKDF (reference sequence).

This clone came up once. CDR3 in DNA: TGTGCCAGCAGCTCCGGGACAGGGTTCGACGAGCAGTACTTC. Its translation: CASSSGTGFDEQYF. This chain joins TRBV7-3 and TRBJ2-7; 9 bases are shared with TRBD1. Per germline, CDR1 SGHTA and CDR2 FQGTGA. The CDR3 length is 14 residues. The junction had 6 bases not matched to a gene; V was cut back by 4 bases and J by 5 bases. Drawing the rest from reference TRBV7-3 and TRBJ2-7, the complete variable domain is GAGVSQTPSNKVTEKGKYVELRCDPISGHTALYWYRQSLGQGPEFLIYFQGTGAADDSGLPNDRFFAVRPEGSVSTLKIQRTERGDSAVYLCASSSGTGFDEQYFGPGTRLTVT.

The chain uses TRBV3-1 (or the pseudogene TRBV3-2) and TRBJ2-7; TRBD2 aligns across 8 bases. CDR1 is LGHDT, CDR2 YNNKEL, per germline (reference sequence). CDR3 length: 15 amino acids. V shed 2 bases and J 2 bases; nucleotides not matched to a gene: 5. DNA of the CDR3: TGTGCCAGCAGCCAAATTGCGGGAGGCACCTACGAGCAGTACTTC. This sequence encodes CASSQIAGGTYEQYF.

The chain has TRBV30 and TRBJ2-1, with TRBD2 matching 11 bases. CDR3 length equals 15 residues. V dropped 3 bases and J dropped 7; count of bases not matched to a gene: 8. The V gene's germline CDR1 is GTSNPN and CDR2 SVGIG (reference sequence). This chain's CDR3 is CAWRGPSGRWNEQFF. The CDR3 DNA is TGTGCCTGGAGAGGACCTAGCGGGAGGTGGAATGAGCAGTTCTTC.

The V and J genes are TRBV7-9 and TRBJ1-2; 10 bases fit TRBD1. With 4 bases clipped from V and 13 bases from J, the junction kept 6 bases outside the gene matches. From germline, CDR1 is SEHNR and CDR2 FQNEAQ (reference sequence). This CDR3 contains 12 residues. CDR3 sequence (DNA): TGTGCCAGCAGCTGGGACAGGGGCGTTCCCACCTTC. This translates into CASSWDRGVPTF.

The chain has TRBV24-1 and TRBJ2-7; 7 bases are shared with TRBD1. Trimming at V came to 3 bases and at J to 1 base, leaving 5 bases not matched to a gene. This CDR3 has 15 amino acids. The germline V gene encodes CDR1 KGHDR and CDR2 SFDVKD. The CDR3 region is CATSDTRTGSYEQYF. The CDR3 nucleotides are TGTGCCACCAGTGATACCCGGACAGGTTCCTACGAGCAGTACTTC.

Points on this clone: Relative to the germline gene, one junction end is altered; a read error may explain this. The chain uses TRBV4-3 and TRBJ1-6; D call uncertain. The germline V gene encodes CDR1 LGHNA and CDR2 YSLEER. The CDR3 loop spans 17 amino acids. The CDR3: CASSQLITGLYSSPLHF. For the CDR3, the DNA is TGCGCCAGCAGCCAACTCATAACTGGACTTTATAGTTCACCCCTCCACTTT.

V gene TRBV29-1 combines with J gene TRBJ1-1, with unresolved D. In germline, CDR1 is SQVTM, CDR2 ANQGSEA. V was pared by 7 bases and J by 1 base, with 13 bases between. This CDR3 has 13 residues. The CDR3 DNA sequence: TGCAGCGCAGACCAGGAGGGGAACACTGAAGCTTTCTTT. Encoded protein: CSADQEGNTEAFF. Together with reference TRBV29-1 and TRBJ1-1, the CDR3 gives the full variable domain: SAVISQKPSRDICQRGTSLTIQCQVDSQVTMMFWYRQQPGQSLTLIATANQGSEATYESGFVIDKFPISRPNLTFSTLTVSNMSPEDSSIYLCSADQEGNTEAFFGQGTRLTVV.

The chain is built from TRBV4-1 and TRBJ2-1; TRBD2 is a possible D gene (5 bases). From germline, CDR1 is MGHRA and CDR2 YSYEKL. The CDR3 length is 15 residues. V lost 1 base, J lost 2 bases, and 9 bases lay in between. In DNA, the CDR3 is TGCGCCAGCAGCCAAGGTCGAGGGCCCTACAATGAGCAGTTCTTC. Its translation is CASSQGRGPYNEQFF.